The entry below describes one TCR beta chain. These data belong to a study of blood T cell repertoires in COVID-19. Looking at the study overall: Some COVID-19 samples were acute and others convalescent; all came from the United States, Italy and Spain.

As handled by the study authors: It was from reference gene primer amplification that nucleated cell counts were estimated. The protocol was immunoSEQ multiplex PCR, while the TCRdb copy is restricted to in-frame clones and leaves out a portion. V and J calls and clone size follow that table, whereas D and trimming were derived from the DNA. The sample records over 110,000 clones, about four fifths being singletons. The V gene's germline CDR1 is SGHTA and CDR2 FQGNSA. The ends lost 2 bases at V and 4 bases at J; junction bases unmatched: 7. The CDR3 consists of 15 residues. The sample comprised peripheral blood. The chain combines TRBV7-2 with TRBJ2-7; TRBD1 matches at 8 bases. This clonotype originated in a man in his 70s who had recovered from COVID-19. The CDR3 is CASSLSQGAIYEQYF. DNA of the CDR3: TGTGCCAGCAGCTTATCCCAGGGGGCAATATACGAGCAGTACTTC.